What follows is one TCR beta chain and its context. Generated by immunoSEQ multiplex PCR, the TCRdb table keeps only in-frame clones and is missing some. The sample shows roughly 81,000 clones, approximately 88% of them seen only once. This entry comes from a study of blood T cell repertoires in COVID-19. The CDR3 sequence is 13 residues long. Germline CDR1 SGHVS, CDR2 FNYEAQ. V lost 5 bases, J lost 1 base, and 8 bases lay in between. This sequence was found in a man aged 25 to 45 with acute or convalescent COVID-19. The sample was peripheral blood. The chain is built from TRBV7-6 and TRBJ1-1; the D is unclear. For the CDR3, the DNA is TGTGCCAGCAGCCTGGAGGGGAACACTGAAGCTTTCTTT. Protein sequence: CASSLEGNTEAFF. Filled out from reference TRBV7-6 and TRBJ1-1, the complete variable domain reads GAGVSQSPRYKVTKRGQDVALRCDPISGHVSLYWYRQALGQGPEFLTYFNYEAQQDKSGLPNDRFSAERPEGSISTLTIQRTEQRDSAMYRCASSLEGNTEAFFGQGTRLTVV.